This entry features one T cell receptor (beta chain) sequence. The data were produced by immunoSEQ multiplex PCR, yet TCRdb's version contains in-frame clones alone and is incomplete. This table holds 81,000 or so clones, roughly nine tenths found once. This specimen belongs to a study of OX40 agonist ivuxolimab in advanced cancers. Germline-derived CDR1 and CDR2 are SGHTA and FQGNSA. V shed 2 bases, J shed 4 bases, and the junction held 8 bases outside the gene matches. CDR3 size: 18 residues. The gene calls are TRBV7-2 and TRBJ2-6; 10 bases line up with TRBD1. This clonotype originated in an adult with an advanced solid tumor such as melanoma, head and neck, liver or kidney cancer. Material: CD4+ or CD8+ T cells sorted from blood, obtained in a trial of the OX40 agonist ivuxolimab. DNA for the CDR3: TGTGCCAGCAGCTTATTGGGGACAGGGGTATACGGGGCCAACGTCCTGACTTTC. As protein: CASSLLGTGVYGANVLTF.